The 2 T cell receptor beta chains reported below all come from one sample, sequenced in a study of blood T cell repertoires in COVID-19. The assay was immunoSEQ multiplex PCR, and TCRdb's table has in-frame clones only and misses some. The sample yields about 130,000 clones, around 76% seen once. Sequencing was carried out using peripheral blood. These receptors were collected from a man aged 80 or over with COVID-19, enrolled during active disease.

The chain recombines TRBV5-4 with TRBJ2-1, with TRBD2 identical over 13 bases. V lost 0 bases, J lost 4 bases, and 7 bases stayed unmatched. Germline V gene lookup returns CDR1 SGHNT and CDR2 YYREEE (reference sequence). This CDR3 region has 18 residues. The CDR3 DNA sequence: TGTGCCAGCAGCTTGGGGGGGACTAGCGGGACTATTTACAATGAGCAGTTCTTC. This encodes CASSLGGTSGTIYNEQFF.

The CDR3 DNA reads as TGCAGCGCTGATAGCGGGGTTCGGGATGAGCAGTTCTTC. Translating it yields CSADSGVRDEQFF. The J gene is TRBJ2-1, the V gene TRBV29-1, with 8 bases aligning to TRBD2. This CDR3 comprises 13 residues. Germline CDR1 reads SQVTM; CDR2 reads ANQGSEA. Trimming at V came to 7 bases and at J to 8 bases, leaving 10 bases not matched to a gene.